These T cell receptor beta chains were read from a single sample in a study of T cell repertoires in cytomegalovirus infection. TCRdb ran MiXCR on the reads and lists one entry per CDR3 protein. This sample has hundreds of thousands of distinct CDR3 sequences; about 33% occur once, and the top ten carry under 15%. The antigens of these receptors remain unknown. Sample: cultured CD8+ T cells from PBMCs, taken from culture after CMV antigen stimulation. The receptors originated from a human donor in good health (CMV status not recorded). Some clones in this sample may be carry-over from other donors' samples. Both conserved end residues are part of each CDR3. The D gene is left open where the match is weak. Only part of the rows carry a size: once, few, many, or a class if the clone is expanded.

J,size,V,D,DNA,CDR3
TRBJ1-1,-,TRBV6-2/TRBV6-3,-,TGTGCCAGCAGTTATTCCGTAACTTCGACAGCGAACACTGAAGCTTTCTTT,CASSYSVTSTANTEAFF
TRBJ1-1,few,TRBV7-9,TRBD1,TGTGCCAGCACCCCGACAGGGATCGCTGAAGCTTTCTTT,CASTPTGIAEAFF
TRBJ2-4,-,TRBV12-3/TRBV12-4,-,TGTGCCAGCAGTTCCGGGGCGAGGATTCAGTACTTC,CASSSGARIQYF
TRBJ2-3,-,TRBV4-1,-,TGCGCCAGCAGCCAAGGCGGGCGACGCACAGATACGCAGTATTTT,CASSQGGRRTDTQYF
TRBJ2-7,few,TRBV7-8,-,TGTGCCAGCAGCTTAGTGGGGTACGGACCAAACTACGAGCAGTACTTC,CASSLVGYGPNYEQYF
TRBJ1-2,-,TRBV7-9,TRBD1,TGTGCCAGCAGCTTAGGCGCCTCAGGGGGTCGAGGCGGCTACACCTTC,CASSLGASGGRGGYTF
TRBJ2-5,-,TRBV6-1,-,TGTGCCAGCATCGCGTGGGGGACTTCGGGCGAGACCCAGTACTTC,CASIAWGTSGETQYF
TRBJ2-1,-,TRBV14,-,TGTGCCAGCAGCCATAAAGGGGGCAATGAGCAGTTCTTC,CASSHKGGNEQFF
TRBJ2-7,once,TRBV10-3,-,TGTGCCATCAGGGACACCTACTACGAGCAGTACTTC,CAIRDTYYEQYF
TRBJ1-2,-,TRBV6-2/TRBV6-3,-,TGTGCCAGCAGTTACGCGGCAGATGGCTACACCTTC,CASSYAADGYTF
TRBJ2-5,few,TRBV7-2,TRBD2,TGTGCCAGCAGCTTAGTTTGGGGGGGGGAAGAGACCCAGTACTTC,CASSLVWGGEETQYF
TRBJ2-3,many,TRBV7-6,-,TGTGCCAGCAGCTTAGCGTTACTGCAGGGGGGGCCCACAGATACGCAGTATTTT,CASSLALLQGGPTDTQYF
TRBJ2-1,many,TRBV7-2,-,TGTGCCAGCAGCTTAACGGGAAATGAGCAGTTCTTC,CASSLTGNEQFF
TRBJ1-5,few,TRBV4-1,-,TGCGCCAGCAGCCAAGATGAAAGAGGCTGGTATAGCAATCAGCCCCAGCATTTT,CASSQDERGWYSNQPQHF
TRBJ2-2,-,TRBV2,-,TGTGCCAGCAGTCATGGACGGTGGGGGATCGGGGAGCTGTTTTTT,CASSHGRWGIGELFF
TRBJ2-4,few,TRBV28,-,TGTGCCAGCAGTTTAGGGCGGTCCTATTCCAAAAACATTCAGTACTTC,CASSLGRSYSKNIQYF
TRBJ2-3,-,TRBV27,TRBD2,TGTGCCAGCAGTGGCAAGCGGGGGGCGCAGTATTTT,CASSGKRGAQYF
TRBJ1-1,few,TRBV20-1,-,TGCAGTGCTCCCCTGGGGGTGGGAACTGAAGCTTTCTTT,CSAPLGVGTEAFF
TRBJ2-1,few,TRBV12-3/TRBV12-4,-,TGTGCCAGCACCTGGTATCGGGGGGCGAATGAGCAGTTCTTC,CASTWYRGANEQFF
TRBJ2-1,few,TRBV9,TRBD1,TGTGCCAGCAGCGTAGGGGGACAGCCTTCACATGAGCAGTTCTTC,CASSVGGQPSHEQFF
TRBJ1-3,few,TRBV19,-,TGTGCCAGTAGTTCCGCGATGAGCTCTGGAAACACCATATATTTT,CASSSAMSSGNTIYF
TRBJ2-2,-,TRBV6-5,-,TGTGCCAGCAGTTACTCGCGTGGGGAGCTGTTTTTT,CASSYSRGELFF
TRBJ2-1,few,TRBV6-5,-,TGTGCCAGCAGTTACTCGATGGGGGGGGGCCGGGATGAGCAGTTCTTC,CASSYSMGGGRDEQFF
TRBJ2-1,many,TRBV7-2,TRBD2,TGTGCCAGCAGCTATCTAGCGGAAGAATACAATGAGCAGTTCTTC,CASSYLAEEYNEQFF
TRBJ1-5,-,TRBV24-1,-,TGTGCCACCAGTGATTTGACGACGGATCAGCCCCAGCATTTT,CATSDLTTDQPQHF
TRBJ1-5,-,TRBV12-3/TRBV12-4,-,TGTGCCAGCAGTTTGACGATTACCAATCAGCCCCAGCATTTT,CASSLTITNQPQHF
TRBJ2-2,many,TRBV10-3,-,TGTGCCATCAGGCCAGGGTGGGACACCGGGGAGCTGTTTTTT,CAIRPGWDTGELFF
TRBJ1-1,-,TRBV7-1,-,TGTGCCAGCAGCCACCCGGGGAAGGGTAACACTGAAGCTTTCTTT,CASSHPGKGNTEAFF
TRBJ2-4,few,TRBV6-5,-,TGTGCCAGCAGTTACTCCTCAGGAGAGTTAGCCAAAAACATTCAGTACTTC,CASSYSSGELAKNIQYF
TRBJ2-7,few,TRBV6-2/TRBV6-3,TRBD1,TGTGCCAGCAGTGAGGGGACAGGGGTCATCTACGAGCAGTACTTC,CASSEGTGVIYEQYF
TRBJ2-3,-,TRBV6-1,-,TGTGCCAGCGTCAGGAGCACAGATACGCAGTATTTT,CASVRSTDTQYF
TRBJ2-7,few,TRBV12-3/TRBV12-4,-,TGTGCCAGCAGCGAGGGGGGGTACGAGCAGTACTTC,CASSEGGYEQYF
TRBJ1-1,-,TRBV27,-,TGTGCCAGCAGTTCCGGCCGAGGCTTTTTCGAAGCTTTCTTT,CASSSGRGFFEAFF
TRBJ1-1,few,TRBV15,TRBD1,TGTGCCACCAGCCTGGACAGGGGCGGGGGCACTGAAGCTTTCTTT,CATSLDRGGGTEAFF
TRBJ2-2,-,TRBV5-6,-,TGTGCCAGCAGCTTGGACAGGGCTTTTAGCGGGGAGCTGTTTTTT,CASSLDRAFSGELFF
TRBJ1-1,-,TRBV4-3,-,TGCGCCAGCAGCCAAGGCGACAGGCCCGCGAACACTGAAGCTTTCTTT,CASSQGDRPANTEAFF
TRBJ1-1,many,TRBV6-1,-,TGTGCCAGCAGACTAAAGGGGGGCACTGAAGCTTTCTTT,CASRLKGGTEAFF
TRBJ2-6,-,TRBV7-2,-,TGTGCCAGCAGCTTTAACCTCGTCCTGACTTTC,CASSFNLVLTF
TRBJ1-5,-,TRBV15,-,TGTGCCACCAGCAGAGATCAGGACTATAGCAATCAGCCCCAGCATTTT,CATSRDQDYSNQPQHF
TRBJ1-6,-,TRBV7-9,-,TGTGCCAGCAGCGGAGCCCCAACGGGGAATTCACCCCTCCACTTT,CASSGAPTGNSPLHF
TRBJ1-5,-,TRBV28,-,TGTGCCAGCAGTTTTTTGGAGGGCCAGGCTCAGCCCCAGCATTTT,CASSFLEGQAQPQHF
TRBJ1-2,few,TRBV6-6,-,TGTGCCAGCAGTGAGAAAGTGACAGGAGGAAACTATGGCTACACCTTC,CASSEKVTGGNYGYTF
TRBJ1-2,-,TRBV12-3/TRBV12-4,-,TGTGCCAGCAGTTATTCGGGGCCTAAATGGGGGTATGGCTACACCTTC,CASSYSGPKWGYGYTF
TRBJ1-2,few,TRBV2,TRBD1,TGTGCCACCCCAGGGGGACAGGACTATGGCTACACCTTC,CATPGGQDYGYTF
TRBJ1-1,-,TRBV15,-,TGTGCCACCGTTCCTACGGGACCGTCGAACACTGAAGCTTTCTTT,CATVPTGPSNTEAFF
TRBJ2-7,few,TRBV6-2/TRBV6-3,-,TGTGCCAGCAGTTACCCATCACCTTTGGAGATTTCCTACGAGCAGTACTTC,CASSYPSPLEISYEQYF
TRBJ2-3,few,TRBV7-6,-,TGTGCCAGCAGCTCCCGGGACAAGGATTTT,CASSSRDKDF
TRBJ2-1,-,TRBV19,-,TGTGCCAGTAGTATAGACAGTTACAATAAGCAGTTCTTC,CASSIDSYNKQFF
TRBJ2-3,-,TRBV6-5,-,TGTGCCAGCAGTTACTTCCCCTTGGGCCGGTCTGTTGGAGATACGCAGTATTTT,CASSYFPLGRSVGDTQYF
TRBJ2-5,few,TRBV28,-,TGTGCCAGCAGCTGGGCCGGGTCGCAAGAGACCCAGTACTTC,CASSWAGSQETQYF
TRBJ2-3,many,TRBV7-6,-,TGTGCCAGCAGCTTAGCGGGGGGGCTGGATACGCAGTATTTT,CASSLAGGLDTQYF
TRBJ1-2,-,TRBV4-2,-,TGTGCCAGCAGCCAAGATGAGCCCGGGGGGAACTATGGCTACACCTTC,CASSQDEPGGNYGYTF
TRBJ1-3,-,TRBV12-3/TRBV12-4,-,TGTGCCAGCAGCTCTGTCCAAATTGGAAACACCATATATTTT,CASSSVQIGNTIYF
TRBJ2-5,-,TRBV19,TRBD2,TGTGCCAGTAGTAATGGACTAGCGGGGGTCGAGACCCAGTACTTC,CASSNGLAGVETQYF
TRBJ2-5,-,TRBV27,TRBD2,TGTGCCAGCAGTCCCCGGACTAGCGGGTTAAAGACCCAGTACTTC,CASSPRTSGLKTQYF
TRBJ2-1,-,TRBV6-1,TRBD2,TGTGCCAGCAGTGCCCTAGCGGGCTCCTACAATGAGCAGTTCTTC,CASSALAGSYNEQFF
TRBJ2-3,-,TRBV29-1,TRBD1,TGCAGCGTTGATTATGGCAGGGGGTTCACAGATACGCAGTATTTT,CSVDYGRGFTDTQYF